This T cell receptor (beta chain) was sequenced during a study of a mutant IDH1 vaccine in newly diagnosed glioma. Study information: Patients began vaccination 4-6 weeks after radiotherapy alone, or with temozolomide cycles. Visit V13 took place at week 47, and visit V12 happened at week 35.

Regarding time point: week 35, safety follow-up. Topical imiquimod accompanied each vaccine dose, which consisted of 300 ug of mutant IDH1 20-mer peptide. Donor diagnoses consisted of new WHO grade 3 or 4 IDH1-mutant, ATRX-lost astrocytomas. Worth noting for this clone: Its antigen is unidentified.

Data came from immunoSEQ multiplex PCR; TCRdb stores just in-frame clones and leaves some out. The table records approximately 62,000 clones, around four fifths of them present only once. Overall study results and limits: Shifts in the top peripheral T cell clonotypes seemed unrelated to pseudoprogression.

The source was PBMCs, collected from a glioma patient whose treatment included an IDH1 peptide vaccine. This clonotype originated in a man in his thirties or forties with glioma.

In DNA, the CDR3 is TGTGCCAGCAGCCAAAACCAAGGCAGGACTTCCTACGAGCAGTACTTC. Translation: CASSQNQGRTSYEQYF. V usage is TRBV14 and J usage is TRBJ2-7; D may be TRBD2 (5 bases). The CDR3 is 16 residues long. Looked up from germline, CDR1 is SGHDN and CDR2 is FVKESK. V shed 2 bases and J shed 1 base, with 15 bases lying between them. Supplemented by reference TRBV14 and TRBJ2-7, the full variable domain reads EAGVTQFPSHSVIEKGQTVTLRCDPISGHDNLYWYRRVMGKEIKFLLHFVKESKQDESGMPNNRFLAERTGGTYSTLKVQPAELEDSGVYFCASSQNQGRTSYEQYFGPGTRLTVT.